The TCR beta chain under discussion was sequenced for a study of OX40 agonist ivuxolimab in advanced cancers. For context, the study as a whole: Ivuxolimab, which targeted the costimulatory receptor OX40 (CD134), was an agonistic, fully human IgG2 monoclonal antibody. Prior anti-PD-1, anti-PD-L1 or anti-CTLA-4 therapy was permitted, and 30% to 45% of dose-escalation patients had received checkpoint inhibitors. Intravenous ivuxolimab was administered to patients every 2 weeks at six dose levels: 0.01, 0.1, 0.3, 1.5, 3 and 10 mg/kg. The point of sequencing TCRbeta in the periphery was to test whether ivuxolimab changed TCR sequence diversity and drove clonal T-cell expansion. In the dose-escalation cohort, 65% to 85% of patients were male, and the mean age was roughly 60 years with a range of roughly 20 to 79. Partial responses occurred in three dose-escalation patients, of whom one had hepatocellular carcinoma and two had cutaneous melanoma. The paper covers the monotherapy dose-escalation part of the phase I ivuxolimab trial, which included N of about 56 patients. Of the roughly 51 dose-escalation patients, hepatocellular carcinoma was present in around 20, melanoma in about 15, renal cell carcinoma in 9 and head and neck cancer in 9.

Overall study results and their limits: Which antigens the clonally expanded peripheral T cells were specific for was not determined. After ivuxolimab, more expanded clones were found on average in CD8+ T cells than in CD4+ T cells. Low levels of normalized T-cell clonal expansion were also seen in some nonresponding patients. In the 0.1-3.0 mg/kg groups, partial responders were among the patients with the lowest normalized peripheral clonal expansion, particularly in CD8+ T cells. At doses from 0.1 to 3.0 mg/kg, clonal expansion was seen in both CD4+ and CD8+ blood T cells between baseline and week 6.

Genomic DNA was extracted from sorted cells for sequencing of the TCRbeta CDR3 region. TCRbeta CDR3 regions were sequenced using the immunoSEQ Assay. TCRdb took over this immuneACCESS table, retaining in-frame rearrangements with V and J assigned. Such tables are incomplete; in checked studies, under half of the missing clones stem from an unresolved V gene, and the remainder is unexplained. Recorded for this sample are about 77,000 clones; over 70% of them occurred a single time. The ten largest clonotypes hold 4.6% of the sample. Patients with autoimmune disease history or receiving systemic immunosuppression were excluded from the trial. Peripheral blood for TCR sequencing was collected from all dose cohorts at baseline, on cycle 4 day 1, and on cycle 7 day 1. The samples were taken from a phase I, first-in-human, multicenter, open-label dose-escalation trial of ivuxolimab. Adults with locally advanced or metastatic melanoma, renal cell carcinoma, hepatocellular carcinoma or head and neck squamous cell carcinoma were enrolled in the trial. CD4+ and CD8+ T cells were sorted separately from peripheral blood before TCR sequencing.

Notes on this clone: Which antigen it targets is not known. Base qualities are not at hand, and no much larger clone is one base apart.

The sample here was CD4+ or CD8+ T cells sorted from blood, taken in a trial of the OX40 agonist ivuxolimab. The source of this sequence is an adult with an advanced solid tumor such as melanoma, head and neck, liver or kidney cancer.

Here is the DNA: TGCAGCGTTGATACAGGCATCTCTGGAAACACCATATATTTT. The translation is CSVDTGISGNTIYF. The rearrangement combines TRBV29-1 with TRBJ1-3, and the D gene may be TRBD1, 5 bases matching. The germline ends are 9 bases apart after V is trimmed by 3 bases and J by 0 bases. The CDR3 covers 14 residues, taking in both the cysteine and the phenylalanine. Just CDR3 DNA is preserved here, 42 bases in frame from base 1. Reading the germline V gene gives CDR1 SQVTM and CDR2 ANQGSEA.